These 3 T cell receptor beta chains share one sample of origin, sequenced in a study of cytomegalovirus exposure and HLA in healthy donors. The protocol was immunoSEQ multiplex PCR, while the TCRdb copy is restricted to in-frame clones and leaves out a portion. The repertoire holds 250,000 to 400,000 clones, approximately 86% seen once, with around 0.91% in the top ten. The material sequenced was PBMCs. Source of these receptors: a man aged 25 to 40 in good health and CMV-seronegative.

This chain uses TRBV15 with TRBJ2-3, with D tentatively TRBD2 (6 bases). The CDR3 has 16 amino acids. The germline V and J ends were trimmed by 0 bases and 0 bases, with 10 bases remaining between them. The germline CDR1 and CDR2 sequences are LNHNV and YYDKDF (reference sequence). CDR3 amino acids: CATSRDLAGSTDTQYF. In DNA form, the CDR3 reads TGTGCCACCAGCAGAGATCTTGCGGGGAGCACAGATACGCAGTATTTT.

This clone was detected only a few times. In nucleotides, the CDR3 is TGTGCCAGCGGACTCCTGGGGGAGCAGTACTTC. This gives the protein CASGLLGEQYF. The genes are TRBV27 and TRBJ2-7; maybe TRBD2 (5 bases). The V end was cut by 8 bases, the J end by 7 bases, with 12 bases between. This CDR3 is built from 11 residues. Germline-derived CDR1 and CDR2 are MNHEY and SMNVEV (reference sequence).

J is TRBJ2-3 and V is TRBV15; 11 bases align to TRBD2. The germline CDR1 and CDR2 sequences are LNHNV and YYDKDF (reference sequence). J was trimmed by 3 bases and V by 0 bases; bases with no gene match: 5. This CDR3 comprises 17 residues. The CDR3 is CATSRDKLAGGTDTQYF. The CDR3 DNA follows: TGTGCCACCAGCAGAGATAAGCTAGCGGGGGGAACAGATACGCAGTATTTT.